These 20 T cell receptor beta chains share one sample of origin, sequenced in a study of neurological immune-mediated disorders. TCRdb reprocessed the 5' RACE reads with MiXCR, giving one entry per CDR3 protein. The sample shows around 60,000 distinct CDR3 sequences, roughly 3.5% of them seen only once. Sequences were obtained from PBMCs. The receptors derive from a woman aged 60-75 years with multiple sclerosis.

This clonotype was picked up a small number of times. The chain recombines TRBV28 with TRBJ1-5, with TRBD1 matching over 7 bases. V dropped 6 bases and J dropped 2; count of bases not matched to a gene: 7. The germline gives CDR1 MDHEN, CDR2 SYDVKM. The CDR3 is 15 residues long. CDR3 nucleotide sequence: TGTGCCAGCAGATTACAGGGGATGGGCAATCAGCCCCAGCATTTT. Translated: CASRLQGMGNQPQHF.

This clonotype occurred many times. The gene calls are TRBV5-4 and TRBJ2-5, with a weak D call TRBD2 (6 bases). Looked up from germline, CDR1 is SGHNT and CDR2 is YYREEE (reference sequence). This CDR3 region has 13 residues. Between the trimmed V and J ends, which lost 4 bases and 2 bases, there was a span of 9 bases. The CDR3 is CASSRRDQETQYF. The CDR3 region has the DNA TGTGCCAGCAGCCGGAGGGATCAAGAGACCCAGTACTTC.

This clonotype occurred many times. The gene calls are TRBV6-5 and TRBJ2-1; maybe TRBD2 (6 bases). V lost 6 bases and J 0 bases, leaving 12 bases between the germline ends. The germline V gene encodes CDR1 MNHEY and CDR2 SVGAGI. The CDR3 has 15 amino acids. Here the CDR3 reads CASSYSGSSYNEQFF. Here the CDR3 DNA reads TGTGCCAGCAGCTATAGCGGCAGCTCCTACAATGAGCAGTTCTTC.

In its sample, this clonotype was seen many times. The chain joins TRBV20-1 to TRBJ2-5, with TRBD2 identical over 8 bases. The CDR3 length is 18 residues. V shed 0 bases, J shed 2 bases, and the junction held 14 bases outside the gene matches. Germline CDR1 reads DFQATT; CDR2 reads SNEGSKA (reference sequence). Here the CDR3 DNA reads TGCAGTGCTAGAGAGCGGCGGGGGGCTATAGTCCCGCAAGAGACCCAGTACTTC. Its translation: CSARERRGAIVPQETQYF.

The table lists this clonotype with many counts. V usage is TRBV15 and J usage is TRBJ2-1; D tentatively fits TRBD1 or TRBD2 (5 bases each). The CDR3 contains 17 residues. With 0 bases removed from V and 6 bases from J, the gap between germline ends came to 18 bases. The germline gives CDR1 LNHNV, CDR2 YYDKDF (reference sequence). The CDR3 is CATSRESSGNRFNEQFF. CDR3 in DNA: TGTGCCACCAGCAGAGAATCCTCGGGGAACAGGTTCAATGAGCAGTTCTTC.

This clonotype appeared many times. V gene TRBV15 combines with J gene TRBJ1-2; D is unclear. Germline-derived CDR1 and CDR2 are LNHNV and YYDKDF (reference sequence). Trimming stripped 0 bases from V and 4 bases from J, with 9 bases between. The CDR3 length is 14 residues. The CDR3 DNA reads as TGTGCCACCAGCAGAGATCACAGACCCTATGGCTACACCTTC. Its translation is CATSRDHRPYGYTF.

This rearrangement joins TRBV5-6 to TRBJ1-2; weak D call: TRBD1 (5 bases). With 3 bases removed from V and 4 bases from J, the gap between germline ends came to 13 bases. This CDR3 contains 14 residues. Germline values: CDR1 SGHDT, CDR2 YYEEEE. In nucleotides, the CDR3 is TGTGCCAGCAGCTCCGATTTAGGGGTCTATGGCTACACCTTC. It encodes CASSSDLGVYGYTF.

By proportion, this clonotype is medium-sized. V and J are TRBV5-1 and TRBJ2-3, with 8 bases aligning to TRBD1. Germline values: CDR1 SGHRS, CDR2 YFSETQ. The ends lost 8 bases at V and 2 bases at J; junction bases unmatched: 7. The CDR3 has 14 residues. The CDR3 nucleotides read TGCGCCAGTAGAGGACAGGGAGCCACAGATACGCAGTATTTT. As protein: CASRGQGATDTQYF.

This clonotype was seen many times. The gene calls are TRBV7-9 and TRBJ2-2, with 8 nucleotides matching TRBD2. The CDR3 length is 15 residues. The germline CDR1 and CDR2 sequences are SEHNR and FQNEAQ (reference sequence). The V gene end was trimmed by 6 bases and the J gene end by 3 bases; junction bases not matched to a gene: 6. For the CDR3, the DNA is TGTGCCAGCAGACCCGGGACTAGTGACACCGGGGAGCTGTTTTTT. Translated: CASRPGTSDTGELFF.

Ten or more counts support this clonotype. The chain employs TRBV9 and TRBJ2-1; TRBD2 agrees at 9 bases. The CDR3 has 17 amino acids. The J segment lost 8 bases and the V segment lost 4 bases, leaving 16 bases of the junction unmatched. Per germline, CDR1 SGDLS and CDR2 YYNGEE. The CDR3 DNA sequence: TGTGCCAGCAGCACCCCCCTTTCCGGGACTAGCTCGCATGAGCAGTTCTTC. It is translated as CASSTPLSGTSSHEQFF.

This clonotype was seen many times. This chain uses TRBV6-6 with TRBJ2-3; D is tentatively TRBD1 or TRBD2 (6 bases each). The CDR3 length is 17 residues. V was pared by 8 bases and J by 0 bases, with 21 bases between. Germline V gives CDR1 MNHNY, CDR2 SVGAGI (reference sequence). The CDR3 bases are TGTGCCAGCCGCGTTCGGACGGGGGCTACTAGCACAGATACGCAGTATTTT. Translating gives CASRVRTGATSTDTQYF.

This clonotype has a count of ten or more. The chain links TRBV19 to TRBJ1-4; D is ambiguous. The germline gives CDR1 LNHDA, CDR2 SQIVND (reference sequence). V was trimmed by 5 bases and J by 8 bases, leaving 6 bases between them. The CDR3 extends over 11 amino acids. In nucleotides, the CDR3 is TGTGCCAGTAGTTTGGGCGAAAAACTGTTTTTT. Encoded protein: CASSLGEKLFF.

This clonotype came up a few times. The chain carries TRBV6-2 or TRBV6-3 and TRBJ2-4; possibly TRBD2 for D (5 bases). The CDR3 totals 14 residues. Germline V gene sequence: CDR1 MNHEY, CDR2 SVGEGT. Between the trimmed V and J ends, which lost 5 bases and 8 bases, there was a span of 16 bases. In DNA, the CDR3 is TGTGCCAGCAGTCTCGGGCCGGGATGGGACATTCAGTACTTC. The encoded protein is CASSLGPGWDIQYF.

Ten or more counts support this clonotype. The J gene is TRBJ2-5, the V gene TRBV7-8; D is unresolved. V lost 2 bases to trimming and J lost 2 bases, with 12 bases between them. The germline V gene encodes CDR1 SGHVS and CDR2 FQNEAQ. The CDR3 contains 15 residues. The CDR3 reads CASSLSAKTQETQYF. CDR3 bases: TGTGCCAGCAGCTTATCTGCGAAAACACAAGAGACCCAGTACTTC.

In its sample, this clonotype was seen many times. This chain joins TRBV20-1 and TRBJ2-1; TRBD2 agrees at 9 bases. Germline V lookup: CDR1 DFQATT, CDR2 SNEGSKA (reference sequence). The J segment lost 9 bases and the V segment lost 5 bases, leaving 11 bases of the junction unmatched. The CDR3 contains 14 residues. The CDR3 coding sequence is TGCAGTGCTCCCGGCGGGGGGGCTGTTGGTGAGCAGTTCTTC. Translating gives CSAPGGGAVGEQFF.

This clonotype was picked up many times. This rearrangement joins TRBV15 to TRBJ2-5, with D perhaps given as TRBD1 or TRBD2 (5 bases each). This CDR3 is 16 amino acids long. The germline CDR1 and CDR2 sequences are LNHNV and YYDKDF (reference sequence). Trimming stripped 0 bases from V and 5 bases from J, with 16 bases between. For the CDR3, the DNA is TGTGCCACCAGCAGAGATCAAAGCAGGTGGGGGGAGACCCAGTACTTC. This sequence encodes CATSRDQSRWGETQYF.

Ten or more counts support this clonotype. The V and J genes are TRBV29-1 and TRBJ1-1; 7 bases map to TRBD1. After removal of 7 bases from V and 0 bases from J, the junction contained 2 bases not matched to a gene. CDR3 size: 12 residues. Germline-derived CDR1 and CDR2 are SQVTM and ANQGSEA. This CDR3 reads CSAGQMNTEAFF. CDR3 sequence (DNA): TGCAGCGCGGGACAGATGAACACTGAAGCTTTCTTT.

This clonotype has ten or more counts. The chain is built from TRBV10-3 and TRBJ1-1, with 11 bases that match TRBD1. The CDR3 is 16 amino acids. Trimming took 4 bases from V and 5 from J; bases not matched to a gene: 9. Germline V gives CDR1 ENHRY, CDR2 SYGVKD. The chain's CDR3 is CAISGWGQGVKTEAFF. The CDR3 nucleotides are TGTGCCATCAGTGGCTGGGGACAGGGGGTAAAAACTGAAGCTTTCTTT.

This clonotype occurred many times. The chain recombines TRBV29-1 with TRBJ1-5, with 12 bases lining up with TRBD1. The V gene's germline CDR1 is SQVTM and CDR2 ANQGSEA. This CDR3 has 17 amino acids. Trimming removed 6 bases from V and 2 bases from J; junction bases left unmatched: 11. For the CDR3, the DNA is TGCAGCGTCTCGGGGGACAGGGGGCTCGGGGGCAATCAGCCCCAGCATTTT. Protein: CSVSGDRGLGGNQPQHF.

This clonotype came up many times. The chain is built from TRBV5-1 and TRBJ2-7; D remains ambiguous. This CDR3 is 14 amino acids long. Trimming stripped 0 bases from V and 2 bases from J, with 9 bases between. Germline loops: CDR1 SGHRS, CDR2 YFSETQ. In DNA form, the CDR3 reads TGCGCCAGCAGCTTGGACACGATGACCTACGAGCAGTACTTC. Its translation is CASSLDTMTYEQYF. Full variable domain (missing parts from reference TRBV5-1 and TRBJ2-7): KAGVTQTPRYLIKTRGQQVTLSCSPISGHRSVSWYQQTPGQGLQFLFEYFSETQRNKGNFPGRFSGRQFSNSRSEMNVSTLELGDSALYLCASSLDTMTYEQYFGPGTRLTVT.